This T cell receptor beta chain was sequenced during a study of blood T cell repertoires in COVID-19. Study background: Sites across the United States, Italy and Spain contributed samples from acute and convalescent COVID-19.

Germline CDR1 SGDLS, CDR2 YYNGEE. CDR3 size: 14 residues. V gave up 4 bases and J gave up 9 bases; unmatched junction bases: 3. The age range of participants was 18 to 89 years, with residence in under 25 US areas. TCRdb keeps only in-frame clones here, not all; method: immunoSEQ multiplex PCR. The sample carries about 310,000 clones, around nine tenths recorded once. The gene calls are TRBV9 and TRBJ2-4; 14 bases line up with TRBD2. Sequences were obtained from PBMCs or T cells enriched from blood (not recorded which). This clonotype was sampled from a woman aged 40-49 years who had recovered from COVID-19. The CDR3 loop reads CASSSGLAGVIQYF. The CDR3 nucleotides read TGTGCCAGCAGCTCGGGACTAGCGGGAGTCATTCAGTACTTC.